Shown below are 29 T cell receptor beta chains from a single sample sequenced in a study of blood T cell repertoires in COVID-19. The assay was immunoSEQ multiplex PCR, and TCRdb's table has in-frame clones only and misses some. The sample has under 150,000 clones, about 80% seen once. Sample: PBMCs or T cells enriched from blood (not recorded which). The receptors were sampled from a man aged 35-49 years with acute COVID-19.

J is TRBJ2-5 and V is TRBV5-1; 7 nucleotides agree with TRBD2. The length of the CDR3 is 14 residues. J lost 4 bases, V lost 0 bases, and 3 bases had no gene match. Germline CDR1 is SGHRS and CDR2 is YFSETQ. The CDR3 loop reads CASSLASGPETQYF. The DNA for the CDR3 is TGCGCCAGCAGCTTGGCTAGCGGACCAGAGACCCAGTACTTC.

This sequence joins TRBV6-5 and TRBJ1-3; the D gene is possibly TRBD1 (5 bases). Germline assignment: CDR1 MNHEY and CDR2 SVGAGI. Between the trimmed V and J ends, which lost 1 base and 1 base, there was a span of 11 bases. The CDR3 is 16 amino acids. The CDR3 bases are TGTGCCAGCAGTTACTATGCAGGGTTTTCTGGAAACACCATATATTTT. This encodes CASSYYAGFSGNTIYF.

The chain carries TRBV7-3 and TRBJ2-1, with D possibly matching TRBD2 (5 bases). CDR3 length: 15 residues. V dropped 3 bases and J dropped 0 bases, with 9 bases sitting between them. Looked up from germline, CDR1 is SGHTA and CDR2 is FQGTGA. The CDR3 is CASSLDSSSYNEQFF. Written as DNA, the CDR3 is TGTGCCAGCAGCTTGGACTCGAGCTCCTACAATGAGCAGTTCTTC.

The V gene is TRBV19, the J gene TRBJ1-5; D not certain. From germline, CDR1 is LNHDA and CDR2 SQIVND (reference sequence). The CDR3 runs 13 residues. V was shortened by 6 bases and J by 3 bases, with 9 bases between the two germline ends. CDR3 in amino acids: CASSTETNQPQHF. The CDR3 DNA follows: TGTGCCAGTAGCACAGAGACCAATCAGCCCCAGCATTTT.

This clone was observed a few times. The CDR3: CASSRRAGGHGYTF. The CDR3 region has the DNA TGTGCCAGCAGTCGCCGTGCGGGGGGCCACGGCTACACCTTC. V and J are TRBV7-9 and TRBJ1-2; tentative D call: TRBD1 (6 bases). The CDR3 extends over 14 amino acids. In germline, CDR1 is SEHNR, CDR2 FQNEAQ (reference sequence). V was trimmed by 6 bases and J by 8 bases, leaving 19 bases between them.

The DNA of the CDR3 is TGTGCCACCAGCAGAGTCACACTAATAGATACGCAGTATTTT. It specifies CATSRVTLIDTQYF. This rearrangement joins TRBV15 to TRBJ2-3; D unresolved. The germline V gene has CDR1 LNHNV and CDR2 YYDKDF (reference sequence). CDR3 size: 14 residues. Trimming shortened V by 1 base and J by 5 bases, and 10 bases separated the two germline ends.

This clone was seen only a few times. The chain is built from TRBV19 and TRBJ2-1, with 7 nucleotides matching TRBD2. Germline CDR1 and CDR2: LNHDA and SQIVND (reference sequence). There are 15 residues in the CDR3. Losses at the gene ends were 3 bases for V and 5 bases for J; bases not matched to a gene: 7. CDR3 residues: CASSIGSGGHNEQFF. The CDR3 DNA follows: TGTGCCAGTAGTATTGGGTCGGGAGGACACAATGAGCAGTTCTTC.

For the CDR3, the DNA is TGCGCCAGCAGCTACACCGGCGGGGGGGTTAGCACAGATACGCAGTATTTT. Translation: CASSYTGGGVSTDTQYF. The chain couples TRBV5-1 to TRBJ2-3; 9 nucleotides match TRBD2. The germline gives CDR1 SGHRS, CDR2 YFSETQ. V lost 3 bases, J lost 0 bases, and 8 bases stayed unmatched. The CDR3 runs to 17 residues.

This clone has only one observation. The V and J genes are TRBV7-2 and TRBJ2-7; D remains unclear. V was pared by 6 bases and J by 0 bases, with 6 bases between. The germline CDR1 and CDR2 sequences are SGHTA and FQGNSA. This CDR3 is 12 amino acids long. DNA for the CDR3: TGTGCCAGCAGATCCAACTCCTACGAGCAGTACTTC. Its translation is CASRSNSYEQYF.

The chain uses TRBV19 and TRBJ1-4, with D possibly TRBD1 on 5 matching bases. Trimming took 8 bases from V and 0 from J, leaving 10 bases between them. The CDR3 sequence is 14 residues long. In germline, CDR1 is LNHDA, CDR2 SQIVND (reference sequence). The CDR3 nucleotides read TGTGCCAGTGGAGGGACTGCAACTAATGAAAAACTGTTTTTT. Translating it yields CASGGTATNEKLFF.

The rearrangement links TRBV3-1 (or the pseudogene TRBV3-2) to TRBJ1-2; the match to TRBD1 covers 8 bases. The CDR3 has 15 amino acids. The ends lost 3 bases at V and 6 bases at J; junction bases unmatched: 9. The germline V gene encodes CDR1 LGHDT and CDR2 YNNKEL (reference sequence). The CDR3 region is CASSHPQGALDGYTF. The CDR3 DNA sequence: TGTGCCAGCAGCCATCCCCAGGGGGCACTCGATGGCTACACCTTC.

The V gene is TRBV11-3, the J gene TRBJ2-1; D is possibly TRBD2 (5 bases). The CDR3 is made up of 13 amino acids. The germline V gene has CDR1 SGHNT and CDR2 YENEEA. The germline V and J ends were trimmed by 3 bases and 4 bases, with 7 bases remaining between them. CDR3 amino acids: CASSLERYNEQFF. In DNA form, the CDR3 reads TGTGCCAGCAGCTTGGAGCGGTACAATGAGCAGTTCTTC. The full variable domain, in which reference TRBV11-3 and TRBJ2-1 provide the parts outside the CDR3, is EAGVVQSPRYKIIEKKQPVAFWCNPISGHNTLYWYLQNLGQGPELLIRYENEEAVDDSQLPKDRFSAERLKGVDSTLKIQPAELGDSAVYLCASSLERYNEQFFGPGTRLTVL.

This chain joins TRBV5-4 and TRBJ2-3; 9 nucleotides match TRBD1. The CDR3 runs to 14 residues. Germline V lookup: CDR1 SGHNT, CDR2 YYREEE (reference sequence). J gave up 3 bases and V 3 bases, and 2 bases lay outside the gene matches. The CDR3 sequence: CASSWGQGTDTQYF. CDR3 bases: TGTGCCAGCAGCTGGGGACAGGGAACAGATACGCAGTATTTT.

The chain couples TRBV18 to TRBJ2-1; 8 nucleotides agree with TRBD1. The CDR3 is 14 residues long. Germline assignment: CDR1 KGHSH and CDR2 LQKENI. The V segment lost 3 bases and the J segment 7 bases; nucleotides outside the gene matches: 5. CDR3 protein: CASSPGQGRNEQFF. CDR3 sequence (DNA): TGTGCCAGCTCACCTGGACAGGGTCGAAATGAGCAGTTCTTC.

The rearrangement uses TRBV21-1 and TRBJ1-2; the table's D call, TRBD1, has no DNA check behind it. TRBV21-1 is shown as a pseudogene. The CDR3 loop spans 16 amino acids. The CDR3 DNA follows: TGTGCCATATCTTCCGGACAGCGTTTAGCTAACTATGGCTACACCTTC. Translated: CAISSGQRLANYGYTF.

V usage is TRBV3-1 (or the pseudogene TRBV3-2) and J usage is TRBJ1-2, with D hard to call. Germline-derived CDR1 and CDR2 are LGHDT and YNNKEL (reference sequence). Trimming pared 2 bases from V and 7 bases from J, leaving 11 bases between. The CDR3 extends over 13 amino acids. In DNA, the CDR3 is TGTGCCAGCAGCCAAAGGAGGGCAAGTGGCTACACCTTC. Translation: CASSQRRASGYTF.

The genes are TRBV5-1 and TRBJ2-2, with 9 bases that match TRBD2. Trimming took 5 bases from V and 5 from J; bases not matched to a gene: 10. Germline V gene data show CDR1 as SGHRS and CDR2 as YFSETQ. The CDR3 runs to 16 residues. CDR3 loop: CASSSGLALRTGELFF. The CDR3 region has the DNA TGCGCCAGCAGTTCGGGACTAGCATTGAGGACCGGGGAGCTGTTTTTT.

The rearrangement joins TRBV5-1 to TRBJ2-1; D is perhaps TRBD1 (6 bases). Trimming cost V 6 bases and J 4 bases, with 17 bases left between them. The CDR3 covers 15 residues. CDR1 and CDR2 from the germline V gene are SGHRS and YFSETQ. This CDR3 reads CASKLPGQIYNEQFF. The CDR3 nucleotides read TGCGCCAGCAAATTGCCCGGACAGATTTACAATGAGCAGTTCTTC.

The chain has TRBV12-3 or TRBV12-4 and TRBJ1-2; D possibly corresponds to TRBD1 (6 bases). The CDR3 contains 12 residues. Deletions cut 8 bases from V and 5 bases from J, with 12 bases between. The CDR3 here is CASRTGTYGYTF. DNA of the CDR3: TGTGCCAGCCGCACCGGGACATATGGCTACACCTTC.

V usage is TRBV5-1 and J usage is TRBJ2-2, with 10 nucleotides matching TRBD2. CDR1 and CDR2 (germline): SGHRS, YFSETQ. V lost 8 bases to trimming and J lost 1 base; unmatched junction nucleotides: 5. The CDR3 length is 15 residues. The CDR3, as DNA: TGCGCCAGTGTCCTAGCGGGAGAGAACACCGGGGAGCTGTTTTTT. Its translation: CASVLAGENTGELFF.

This clone was detected once. The chain links TRBV19 to TRBJ2-5; 13 bases are shared with TRBD2. CDR3 length equals 18 residues. Germline CDR1 and CDR2: LNHDA and SQIVND (reference sequence). The trim removed 3 bases at V and 0 bases at J, leaving 7 bases unmatched. CDR3 residues: CASSIGLAGAPYQETQYF. The CDR3 bases are TGTGCCAGTAGTATCGGACTAGCGGGAGCCCCGTACCAAGAGACCCAGTACTTC.

The chain uses TRBV7-2 and TRBJ1-5, with a weak D call TRBD1 (6 bases). V lost 5 bases, J lost 7 bases, and 15 bases lay in between. Germline CDR1 is SGHTA and CDR2 is FQGNSA. CDR3 length equals 14 residues. The CDR3 loop reads CASSLGQSGQPQHF. Written as DNA, the CDR3 is TGTGCCAGCAGCCTCGGACAGTCCGGACAGCCCCAGCATTTT. Together with reference TRBV7-2 and TRBJ1-5, the CDR3 gives the full variable domain: GAGVSQSPSNKVTEKGKDVELRCDPISGHTALYWYRQSLGQGLEFLIYFQGNSAPDKSGLPSDRFSAERTGGSVSTLTIQRTQQEDSAVYLCASSLGQSGQPQHFGDGTRLSIL.

The V and J genes are TRBV7-6 and TRBJ1-1, with 7 bases aligning to TRBD1. CDR3 length: 15 residues. CDR1 is SGHVS and CDR2 is FNYEAQ in the germline V gene. V shed 5 bases and J 1 base; nucleotides not matched to a gene: 7. CDR3 loop: CASSPPTGENTEAFF. Written as DNA, the CDR3 is TGTGCCAGCAGCCCCCCTACAGGGGAGAACACTGAAGCTTTCTTT.

The rearrangement joins TRBV5-1 to TRBJ2-5; 8 nucleotides agree with TRBD1. CDR3 length: 14 amino acids. The J segment lost 4 bases and the V segment lost 2 bases, leaving 4 bases of the junction unmatched. The germline V gene has CDR1 SGHRS and CDR2 YFSETQ. DNA of the CDR3: TGCGCCAGCAGCTTTACAGGGGGTACAGAGACCCAGTACTTC. Translating it yields CASSFTGGTETQYF.

CDR3 coding DNA: TGTGCCAGCAGCTTTCGAGGGGGCGCTTTGGCAGATACGCAGTATTTT. Translation gives CASSFRGGALADTQYF. The rearrangement links TRBV5-6 to TRBJ2-3, with TRBD1 identical over 7 bases. The CDR3 extends over 16 amino acids. Germline V gives CDR1 SGHDT, CDR2 YYEEEE. With 2 bases clipped from V and 4 bases from J, the junction kept 10 bases outside the gene matches. Based on the CDR3 plus reference TRBV5-6 and TRBJ2-3, the full variable domain is DAGVTQSPTHLIKTRGQQVTLRCSPKSGHDTVSWYQQALGQGPQFIFQYYEEEERQRGNFPDRFSGHQFPNYSSELNVNALLLGDSALYLCASSFRGGALADTQYFGPGTRLTVL.

The V call is TRBV19, the J call TRBJ1-2; maybe TRBD1 (6 bases). V was pared by 3 bases and J by 4 bases, with 12 bases between. Germline V gene lookup returns CDR1 LNHDA and CDR2 SQIVND (reference sequence). The CDR3 is 14 amino acids. DNA of the CDR3: TGTGCCAGTAGTATGTTGGGGGCGGCCTATGGCTACACCTTC. Residues: CASSMLGAAYGYTF.

The chain employs TRBV18 and TRBJ2-5; no clear D. The CDR3 is made up of 12 amino acids. Between the trimmed V and J ends, which lost 3 bases and 0 bases, there was a span of 2 bases. Germline CDR1 reads KGHSH; CDR2 reads LQKENI. The CDR3 coding sequence is TGTGCCAGCTCACCCAACCAAGAGACCCAGTACTTC. Protein product: CASSPNQETQYF.

The chain recombines TRBV6-5 with TRBJ1-2; the D gene is possibly TRBD1 (6 bases). CDR3 size: 14 residues. The V gene's germline CDR1 is MNHEY and CDR2 SVGAGI. V was shortened by 7 bases and J by 8 bases, with 20 bases between the two germline ends. CDR3 sequence: CASTSYRDIDGYTF. DNA of the CDR3: TGTGCCAGCACCAGTTACCGGGACATTGACGGCTACACCTTC.

V usage is TRBV19 and J usage is TRBJ1-1; 8 bases match TRBD1. Looked up from germline, CDR1 is LNHDA and CDR2 is SQIVND (reference sequence). With 9 bases clipped from V and 5 bases from J, the junction kept 2 bases outside the gene matches. The CDR3 spans 11 residues. As DNA, the CDR3 is TGTGCCAGCCAGGGGGCTACTGAAGCTTTCTTT. Its translation: CASQGATEAFF.